These 20 T cell receptor beta chains originate from one sample sequenced in a study of human T cells and chemical hapten exposure. TCRdb itself ran the RACE reads through MiXCR, one entry per CDR3 protein. In the table there are more than 45,000 distinct CDR3 sequences, around 11% of which are singletons. Time point defined: patch test 3, about 24 weeks after DPC sensitization. Treatment noted: therapeutic diphenylcyclopropenone sensitization with weekly scalp DPC. The sample was whole blood, taken in connection with sensitization to the hapten diphenylcyclopropenone (DPC). These receptors were collected from a man aged 25 to 40 with alopecia areata. Some clones in this sample may be carry-over from other donors' samples.

The table lists this clonotype with a few counts. The chain couples TRBV20-1 to TRBJ2-1, with TRBD2 matching 7 bases. Germline loops: CDR1 DFQATT, CDR2 SNEGSKA (reference sequence). V dropped 2 bases and J dropped 0; count of bases not matched to a gene: 13. This CDR3 contains 18 residues. The chain's CDR3 is CSARWTRGRPSSYNEQFF. Written as DNA, the CDR3 is TGCAGTGCTAGATGGACTAGAGGCAGGCCGAGCTCCTACAATGAGCAGTTCTTC.

For this clonotype: A read error is possible here, since a much larger clone lies one base away. V is TRBV7-2 and J is TRBJ1-5; D gene uncertain. Germline loops: CDR1 SGHTA, CDR2 FQGNSA. This CDR3 is 14 amino acids long. CDR3 in amino acids: CANSLVEGGQPQHF. The CDR3 DNA is TGTGCCAACAGCTTAGTGGAGGGTGGCCAGCCCCAGCATTTT.

There are a few counts of this clonotype. The chain links TRBV20-1 to TRBJ2-7; D possibly corresponds to TRBD1 (6 bases). Germline V gene lookup returns CDR1 DFQATT and CDR2 SNEGSKA (reference sequence). Trimming shortened V by 5 bases and J by 2 bases, and 13 bases separated the two germline ends. The CDR3 is 13 residues long. The CDR3 sequence: CSAYDGDTYEQYF. In nucleotides, the CDR3 is TGCAGTGCTTATGATGGGGACACCTACGAGCAGTACTTC.

The CDR3 loop is CASSLGNTGELFF. CDR3 in DNA: TGTGCCAGCAGCTTGGGCAACACCGGGGAGCTGTTTTTT. The chain recombines TRBV5-6 with TRBJ2-2, with no clear D. Trimming removed 0 bases at V and 2 bases at J, with 2 bases between. Germline lookup yields CDR1 SGHDT and CDR2 YYEEEE. The CDR3 loop spans 13 amino acids.

This clonotype was seen at least ten times. The rearrangement links TRBV6-5 to TRBJ2-3, with D unclear. V dropped 11 bases and J dropped 0 bases, with 9 bases sitting between them. This CDR3 is 12 amino acids long. Per germline, CDR1 MNHEY and CDR2 SVGAGI. For the CDR3, the DNA is TGTGCCGTCGGGCGTAGCACAGATACGCAGTATTTT. It codes for CAVGRSTDTQYF.

This clonotype occurred many times. V usage is TRBV14 and J usage is TRBJ1-4; D unclear. The length of the CDR3 is 16 residues. Germline V gene lookup returns CDR1 SGHDN and CDR2 FVKESK. The germline V and J ends were trimmed by 2 bases and 4 bases, with 14 bases remaining between them. DNA of the CDR3: TGTGCCAGCAGCCAAAACTCGGGGTACCGTAATGAAAAACTGTTTTTT. Residues: CASSQNSGYRNEKLFF.

This clonotype was counted at least ten times. The gene calls are TRBV6-2 or TRBV6-3 and TRBJ2-3; the D is unclear. V lost 6 bases to trimming and J lost 8 bases, with 12 bases between them. CDR3 length: 12 residues. CDR1 is MNHEY and CDR2 is SVGEGT in the germline V gene. DNA of the CDR3: TGTGCCAGCAGGACAAGTGGAAGTACGCAGTATTTT. Its translation: CASRTSGSTQYF.

Ten or more counts support this clonotype. The chain is built from TRBV4-2 and TRBJ1-4, with D perhaps TRBD1 (6 bases). The germline V and J ends were trimmed by 0 bases and 14 bases, with 19 bases remaining between them. CDR3 length: 15 residues. CDR1 is LGHNA, CDR2 YNFKEQ, per germline. The CDR3 here is CASSQDTTGPKDLFF. Here the CDR3 DNA reads TGTGCCAGCAGCCAAGATACCACAGGGCCTAAGGACCTGTTTTTT.

In its sample, this clonotype was seen many times. The chain combines TRBV12-3 or TRBV12-4 with TRBJ2-2; unclear D gene. The CDR3 extends over 14 amino acids. V dropped 10 bases and J dropped 1 base, with 13 bases sitting between them. CDR3 residues: CAITWWGNTGELFF. For the CDR3, the DNA is TGTGCCATCACCTGGTGGGGGAACACCGGGGAGCTGTTTTTT.

This clonotype has more than one count but fewer than ten. The chain joins TRBV4-2 to TRBJ2-1; D is unresolved. Germline V gene data show CDR1 as LGHNA and CDR2 as YNFKEQ. V lost 1 base to trimming and J lost 1 base, with 20 bases between them. CDR3 length: 19 amino acids. CDR3 sequence (DNA): TGTGCCAGCAGCCAAGTATTTCGAATTGACGGCCATTCCTACAATGAGCAGTTCTTC. It is translated as CASSQVFRIDGHSYNEQFF.

This clonotype showed up just a few times. The V call is TRBV11-2, the J call TRBJ2-2; possibly TRBD2 for D (6 bases). CDR1 and CDR2 (germline): SGHAT, FQNNGV. V was trimmed by 5 bases and J by 2 bases, leaving 18 bases between them. The CDR3 length is 17 residues. This CDR3 reads CASSPGRGSENTGELFF. The CDR3 DNA is TGTGCCAGCAGCCCAGGTCGGGGGTCGGAAAACACCGGGGAGCTGTTTTTT.

This clonotype was seen many times. V gene TRBV6-1 combines with J gene TRBJ1-1; D call uncertain. In germline, CDR1 is MNHNS, CDR2 SASEGT. V was clipped by 2 bases and J by 5 bases, with 9 bases between them. CDR3 length: 13 amino acids. The CDR3 is CASSEIRETEAFF. CDR3 DNA: TGTGCCAGCAGTGAAATTAGGGAGACTGAAGCTTTCTTT.

The chain employs TRBV9 and TRBJ2-1; no clear D gene. Between the trimmed V and J ends, which lost 4 bases and 7 bases, there was a span of 9 bases. The CDR3 sequence is 12 residues long. Germline V gene lookup returns CDR1 SGDLS and CDR2 YYNGEE. The CDR3 protein is CASSSSLNEQFF. CDR3 nucleotide sequence: TGTGCCAGCAGCTCAAGTTTGAATGAGCAGTTCTTC.

This clonotype was observed at least ten times. The chain joins TRBV30 to TRBJ2-7, with no clear D. This CDR3 is built from 14 residues. Germline assignment: CDR1 GTSNPN and CDR2 SVGIG (reference sequence). The V and J ends lost 0 bases and 4 bases respectively, with 13 bases between them. This CDR3 is CAWSVPPGRYEQYF. The DNA for the CDR3 is TGTGCCTGGAGTGTACCCCCGGGTAGGTACGAGCAGTACTTC.

V gene TRBV27 combines with J gene TRBJ2-7, with D hard to call. The CDR3 consists of 14 residues. V shed 6 bases and J shed 1 base, with 13 bases lying between them. Germline CDR1 reads MNHEY; CDR2 reads SMNVEV (reference sequence). Here the CDR3 DNA reads TGTGCCAGCAGAATATGGGCCCCTTCCTACGAGCAGTACTTC. Amino acid sequence: CASRIWAPSYEQYF.

This clonotype came up once. CDR3 in DNA: TGTGCCAGCAGCTTACTCGGGCGGGGGCCTGGAGAGACCCAGTACTTC. Its protein product is CASSLLGRGPGETQYF. V usage is TRBV7-2 and J usage is TRBJ2-5; D perhaps matches TRBD2 (7 bases). Germline CDR1 and CDR2: SGHTA and FQGNSA. Trimming took 2 bases from V and 4 from J, leaving 17 bases between them. This CDR3 spans 16 amino acids.

The table lists this clonotype with many counts. The CDR3 reads CASSYRSYTEAFF. CDR3 DNA: TGTGCCAGCAGTTACAGGAGCTACACTGAAGCTTTCTTT. The chain has TRBV6-6 and TRBJ1-1; no definite D call. The CDR3 covers 13 residues. The germline CDR1 and CDR2 sequences are MNHNY and SVGAGI (reference sequence). The germline V and J ends were trimmed by 2 bases and 3 bases, with 7 bases remaining between them.

The sample holds many counts of this clonotype. The chain is built from TRBV11-2 and TRBJ1-3; D call uncertain. This CDR3 contains 16 residues. CDR1 is SGHAT and CDR2 is FQNNGV in the germline V gene. Trimming pared 0 bases from V and 1 base from J, leaving 10 bases between. The CDR3 DNA sequence: TGTGCCAGCAGCTTAGACCCTCCCCGGTCTGGAAACACCATATATTTT. It specifies CASSLDPPRSGNTIYF.

There are a few counts of this clonotype. J is TRBJ2-7 and V is TRBV5-1, with D perhaps matching TRBD1 or TRBD2 (5 bases each). Germline-derived CDR1 and CDR2 are SGHRS and YFSETQ. V was clipped by 5 bases and J by 2 bases, with 14 bases between them. This CDR3 contains 14 residues. CDR3 residues: CASRPEGITYEQYF. DNA of the CDR3: TGCGCCAGCAGACCCGAGGGGATCACCTACGAGCAGTACTTC.

This chain connects TRBV27 to TRBJ2-2; possible D gene TRBD2, 6 bases. Germline V gene sequence: CDR1 MNHEY, CDR2 SMNVEV (reference sequence). This CDR3 is 15 amino acids long. The germline V and J ends were trimmed by 6 bases and 6 bases, with 17 bases remaining between them. The CDR3 nucleotides are TGTGCCAGCAGCGGAGGGGCCCATCCCGCCGGGGAGCTGTTTTTT. This gives the protein CASSGGAHPAGELFF.